The 28 T cell receptor beta chains below all came from one sample that was sequenced in a study of T cell responses to AZD1222 COVID-19 vaccine. The method was immunoSEQ multiplex PCR; TCRdb's version includes in-frame clones alone and lacks a portion of them. The repertoire consists of 180,000 or so clones, with about 93% occurring once and the leading ten covering less than 2.5%. The source material was peripheral blood, sampled 28 days after the second AZD1222 dose. The receptors stem from an adult who received the AZD1222 COVID-19 vaccine.

The chain carries TRBV10-3 and TRBJ1-5; no clear D gene. Trimming cost V 5 bases and J 5 bases, with 10 bases left between them. The CDR3 length is 13 residues. The V gene's germline CDR1 is ENHRY and CDR2 SYGVKD. CDR3 nucleotide sequence: TGTGCCATCAGTACTCCGGGCCATCAGCCCCAGCATTTT. This sequence encodes CAISTPGHQPQHF.

This chain links TRBV29-1 with TRBJ1-2; D not resolved. Germline lookup yields CDR1 SQVTM and CDR2 ANQGSEA. The CDR3 covers 13 residues. V was cut by 6 bases and J by 5 bases, with 16 bases left in between. This CDR3 reads CSVRGLIGYGYTF. The CDR3 nucleotides are TGCAGCGTCCGCGGGCTAATCGGGTATGGCTACACCTTC.

V is TRBV4-3 and J is TRBJ2-7, with 7 bases that match TRBD1. The germline CDR1 and CDR2 sequences are LGHNA and YSLEER. The CDR3 runs 17 residues. Trimming at V came to 0 bases and at J to 1 base, leaving 9 bases not matched to a gene. The CDR3 protein is CASSQDLQGGYSYEQYF. The CDR3 DNA is TGCGCCAGCAGCCAAGATCTCCAAGGGGGCTATTCCTACGAGCAGTACTTC.

This sequence joins TRBV14 and TRBJ2-2; 14 bases agree with TRBD2. The ends lost 7 bases at V and 5 bases at J; junction bases unmatched: 3. Germline-derived CDR1 and CDR2 are SGHDN and FVKESK. The CDR3 contains 15 residues. CDR3 loop: CASTRTSGGTGELFF. In DNA form, the CDR3 reads TGTGCCAGCACCCGGACTAGCGGGGGGACCGGGGAGCTGTTTTTT.

The V call is TRBV5-6, the J call TRBJ1-2; TRBD1 agrees at 9 bases. Looked up from germline, CDR1 is SGHDT and CDR2 is YYEEEE. Trimming removed 2 bases from V and 8 bases from J; junction bases left unmatched: 4. The CDR3 sequence is 13 residues long. This chain's CDR3 is CASSLQGADGYTF. Here the CDR3 DNA reads TGTGCCAGCAGCTTACAGGGGGCGGACGGCTACACCTTC.

J is TRBJ2-7 and V is TRBV5-6; 10 bases match TRBD2. The CDR3 covers 16 residues. Trimming removed 2 bases from V and 1 base from J; junction bases left unmatched: 6. The V gene's germline CDR1 is SGHDT and CDR2 YYEEEE. CDR3 amino acids: CASSFSGLAESYEQYF. CDR3 sequence (DNA): TGTGCCAGCAGCTTCTCCGGACTAGCGGAGTCCTACGAGCAGTACTTC.

The gene calls are TRBV6-5 and TRBJ2-7; no clear D gene. The CDR3 is 14 residues long. Germline V gene data show CDR1 as MNHEY and CDR2 as SVGAGI. The germline V and J ends were trimmed by 0 bases and 2 bases, with 8 bases remaining between them. CDR3 nucleotides: TGTGCCAGCAGTTACTCTCCGTGGACCTACGAGCAGTACTTC. Translated: CASSYSPWTYEQYF.

The chain is built from TRBV9 and TRBJ2-3; D gene ambiguous. Trimming cost V 1 base and J 7 bases, with 22 bases left between them. CDR3 length: 17 amino acids. Germline-derived CDR1 and CDR2 are SGDLS and YYNGEE. Here the CDR3 reads CASSVKASDSGAYTQYF. CDR3 nucleotides: TGTGCCAGCAGCGTAAAAGCCTCAGACTCCGGAGCCTATACGCAGTATTTT.

The chain recombines TRBV7-9 with TRBJ1-2; TRBD1 might be the D (6 bases). CDR3 length equals 14 residues. Trimming took 1 base from V and 6 from J, leaving 12 bases between them. Germline lookup yields CDR1 SEHNR and CDR2 FQNEAQ (reference sequence). DNA of the CDR3: TGTGCCAGCAGCTTAGGGCAGGGGCAGGATGGCTACACCTTC. This codes for CASSLGQGQDGYTF.

This rearrangement joins TRBV5-4 to TRBJ1-1, with unresolved D. V lost 5 bases to trimming and J lost 6 bases, with 11 bases between them. CDR1 is SGHNT and CDR2 is YYREEE in the germline V gene (reference sequence). CDR3 length: 12 residues. As DNA, the CDR3 is TGTGCCAGCAGAAATGACGTAGCTGAAGCTTTCTTT. Amino acids: CASRNDVAEAFF.

The chain links TRBV4-1 to TRBJ2-1; D unclear. Looked up from germline, CDR1 is MGHRA and CDR2 is YSYEKL. This CDR3 comprises 14 residues. The germline V and J ends were trimmed by 7 bases and 5 bases, with 15 bases remaining between them. The CDR3 is CASKRAVRNNEQFF. CDR3 sequence (DNA): TGCGCCAGCAAAAGGGCCGTTAGAAACAATGAGCAGTTCTTC.

This sequence joins TRBV9 and TRBJ2-2, with 7 bases aligning to TRBD2. The J segment lost 1 base and the V segment lost 0 bases, leaving 3 bases of the junction unmatched. Germline loops: CDR1 SGDLS, CDR2 YYNGEE. The CDR3 is made up of 16 amino acids. The CDR3 sequence: CASSVASGKNTGELFF. CDR3 nucleotide sequence: TGTGCCAGCAGCGTAGCTAGCGGAAAGAACACCGGGGAGCTGTTTTTT.

V usage is TRBV18 and J usage is TRBJ2-1; D not resolved. The germline CDR1 and CDR2 sequences are KGHSH and LQKENI. The CDR3 length is 15 residues. V was cut by 3 bases and J by 4 bases, with 13 bases left in between. CDR3: CASSPLVVGYNEQFF. The CDR3 DNA follows: TGTGCCAGCTCACCTCTTGTTGTAGGGTACAATGAGCAGTTCTTC.

This clone was found once. The genes are TRBV12-3 or TRBV12-4 and TRBJ2-2; D not certain. The CDR3 has 13 residues. V was pared by 6 bases and J by 5 bases, with 10 bases between. For the CDR3, the DNA is TGTGCCAGCAGCCGCTTCGGGACCGGGGAGCTGTTTTTT. This encodes CASSRFGTGELFF.

The rearrangement joins TRBV7-2 to TRBJ2-7, with D possibly matching TRBD1 (7 bases). Germline lookup yields CDR1 SGHTA and CDR2 FQGNSA. The CDR3 consists of 16 residues. V lost 5 bases and J 4 bases, leaving 21 bases between the germline ends. CDR3 sequence (DNA): TGTGCCAGCAGCCAGGGGCGGGGACAGTTAATTTACGAGCAGTACTTC. Translation gives CASSQGRGQLIYEQYF.

This clone was found once. The chain carries TRBV28 and TRBJ2-7, with 7 bases aligning to TRBD1. CDR3 length: 13 amino acids. J lost 3 bases, V lost 6 bases, and 5 bases had no gene match. Germline CDR1 is MDHEN and CDR2 is SYDVKM. The CDR3 DNA follows: TGTGCCAGCAGAGACAGGGCGGGCTACGAGCAGTACTTC. Protein: CASRDRAGYEQYF. The whole variable domain, filled in from reference TRBV28 and TRBJ2-7, reads DVKVTQSSRYLVKRTGEKVFLECVQDMDHENMFWYRQDPGLGLRLIYFSYDVKMKEKGDIPEGYSVSREKKERFSLILESASTNQTSMYLCASRDRAGYEQYFGPGTRLTVT.

The genes are TRBV30 and TRBJ2-7, with 15 bases matching TRBD2. The CDR3 extends over 15 amino acids. Germline trimming cut 1 base from V and 7 bases from J; bases unmatched to any gene: 5. CDR1 is GTSNPN, CDR2 SVGIG, per germline (reference sequence). The CDR3 here is CAWSEGLAGGGEQYF. In DNA, the CDR3 is TGTGCCTGGAGTGAGGGACTAGCGGGAGGAGGGGAGCAGTACTTC.

The chain couples TRBV7-3 to TRBJ2-5; D possibly corresponds to TRBD1 (7 bases). The CDR3 runs 15 residues. V dropped 5 bases and J dropped 4 bases, with 17 bases sitting between them. Germline CDR1 reads SGHTA; CDR2 reads FQGTGA. For the CDR3, the DNA is TGTGCCAGCAGCCTCTCAGGGGGGAGAGGAGAGACCCAGTACTTC. This codes for CASSLSGGRGETQYF. The complete variable domain, with remaining parts taken from reference TRBV7-3 and TRBJ2-5, reads GAGVSQTPSNKVTEKGKYVELRCDPISGHTALYWYRQSLGQGPEFLIYFQGTGAADDSGLPNDRFFAVRPEGSVSTLKIQRTERGDSAVYLCASSLSGGRGETQYFGPGTRLLVL.

The rearrangement uses TRBV5-1 and TRBJ2-1; a possible D gene is TRBD1 (6 bases). CDR1 and CDR2 (germline): SGHRS, YFSETQ. This CDR3 spans 11 amino acids. V shed 2 bases and J shed 9 bases, with 6 bases lying between them. Written as DNA, the CDR3 is TGCGCCAGCAGCTTAGGGGGTGAGCAGTTCTTC. Amino acid sequence: CASSLGGEQFF.

The chain employs TRBV2 and TRBJ2-2, with D unresolved. The CDR3 spans 13 residues. Germline values: CDR1 SNHLY, CDR2 FYNNEI. V lost 8 bases and J lost 4, with 11 bases in between. The CDR3 DNA follows: TGTGCCAGCGGAAGATTGGGCACCGGGGAGCTGTTTTTT. This encodes CASGRLGTGELFF.

This clone was observed once. The chain recombines TRBV18 with TRBJ1-2; D is undetermined. The germline V gene encodes CDR1 KGHSH and CDR2 LQKENI. The V and J ends lost 5 bases and 3 bases respectively, with 10 bases between them. CDR3 length: 13 amino acids. The CDR3 coding sequence is TGTGCCAGCTCAGAATCCGAGGACTATGGCTACACCTTC. This codes for CASSESEDYGYTF.

This clone came up once. This chain links TRBV18 with TRBJ1-3; TRBD1 might be the D (5 bases). V gave up 6 bases and J gave up 0 bases, with 12 bases separating them. This CDR3 region has 15 residues. Germline V gene lookup returns CDR1 KGHSH and CDR2 LQKENI. The CDR3 sequence is CASSLGTDSGNTIYF. The CDR3 region has the DNA TGTGCCAGCTCCTTAGGGACGGACTCTGGAAACACCATATATTTT.

As for this clone: Germline and junction disagree at one end, which may indicate a read error. This chain connects TRBV4-3 to TRBJ2-1; TRBD2 matches at 11 bases. CDR1 is LGHNA and CDR2 is YSLEER in the germline V gene. The CDR3 runs 19 residues. CDR3 loop: CASSQSSGGASIAYIEQFF. CDR3 coding DNA: TGCGCCAGCAGCCAGAGTAGCGGGGGGGCCAGTATCGCCTACATTGAGCAGTTCTTC.

The chain uses TRBV18 and TRBJ1-1; D is possibly TRBD1 (6 bases). The germline V gene has CDR1 KGHSH and CDR2 LQKENI. Trimming removed 5 bases at V and 5 bases at J, with 21 bases between. The CDR3 consists of 16 residues. DNA of the CDR3: TGTGCCAGCTCATCTCGACAGGTCGCCTCGGAAACTGAAGCTTTCTTT. This codes for CASSSRQVASETEAFF.

This chain links TRBV4-1 with TRBJ1-4; D gene unclear. V was cut by 0 bases and J by 5 bases, with 7 bases left in between. From germline, CDR1 is MGHRA and CDR2 YSYEKL. The CDR3 extends over 14 amino acids. The CDR3: CASSQDWENEKLFF. CDR3 DNA sequence: TGCGCCAGCAGCCAAGATTGGGAGAATGAAAAACTGTTTTTT.

The CDR3 spells CASSLAANYGYTF. CDR3 DNA sequence: TGTGCCAGCAGTTTAGCGGCTAACTATGGCTACACCTTC. This chain joins TRBV12-3 or TRBV12-4 and TRBJ1-2; D remains unclear. The V end was cut by 0 bases, the J end by 0 bases, with 2 bases between. This CDR3 has 13 residues.

The chain has TRBV7-2 and TRBJ1-1, with 11 bases that match TRBD1. This CDR3 contains 16 residues. V lost 5 bases, J lost 9 bases, and 14 bases stayed unmatched. Germline assignment: CDR1 SGHTA and CDR2 FQGNSA. DNA for the CDR3: TGTGCCAGCAGCCAAGGTTCCGGGACAGGGGGGCCGAAAGCTTTCTTT. Its translation is CASSQGSGTGGPKAFF.

This chain links TRBV6-6 with TRBJ1-2, with 9 bases lining up with TRBD1. With V trimmed by 6 bases and J by 8 bases, 7 bases remained unmatched. The CDR3 is 13 residues long. Germline values: CDR1 MNHNY, CDR2 SVGAGI (reference sequence). The CDR3: CASSEDRGYGYTF. CDR3 DNA sequence: TGTGCCAGCAGCGAGGACAGGGGATACGGCTACACCTTC.